The 11 T cell receptor beta chains reported below all come from one sample, sequenced in a study of T-cell reconstitution after alpha-beta-depleted transplantation in children. Construction of the TCRbeta library involved unique molecular identifiers. MiXCR, run by TCRdb on the PCR reads, gives a single entry per CDR3 protein. The sample carries some 640,000 distinct CDR3 sequences, 16% recorded once. Sequences were derived from PBMCs from the stem cell graft donor, sampled from the stem cell graft. Receptors originate from a human donor who donated a stem cell graft to a child with acute myeloid leukemia.

This clonotype was seen a handful of times. The V call is TRBV5-1, the J call TRBJ2-2; TRBD1 agrees at 7 bases. Losses at the gene ends were 4 bases for V and 3 bases for J; bases not matched to a gene: 9. The CDR3 is made up of 16 amino acids. CDR1 is SGHRS and CDR2 is YFSETQ in the germline V gene. The DNA for the CDR3 is TGCGCCAGCAGCCCGGACAGGAGTACGCACACCGGGGAGCTGTTTTTT. It yields the protein CASSPDRSTHTGELFF.

There are a few counts of this clonotype. The chain's CDR3 is CASSLVGSPYEQYF. CDR3 in DNA: TGTGCCAGCAGCTTAGTGGGTTCTCCCTACGAGCAGTACTTC. The chain employs TRBV7-8 and TRBJ2-7; D remains unclear. The CDR3 is 14 residues long. V gave up 1 base and J gave up 2 bases, with 9 bases separating them. CDR1 and CDR2 from the germline V gene are SGHVS and FQNEAQ.

This clonotype was seen a few times. V is TRBV15 and J is TRBJ2-2, with 7 bases identical to TRBD2. V trimming: 9 bases; J trimming: 1 base; junction bases outside the gene matches: 5. Looked up from germline, CDR1 is LNHNV and CDR2 is YYDKDF (reference sequence). The CDR3 is 14 residues long. CDR3 amino acids: CATSTSRNTGELFF. The CDR3 nucleotides are TGTGCCACATCGACTAGCAGGAACACCGGGGAGCTGTTTTTT.

This clonotype was seen a handful of times. V usage is TRBV7-9 and J usage is TRBJ2-7, with 8 bases lining up with TRBD1. The CDR3 is 13 amino acids. Germline CDR1 reads SEHNR; CDR2 reads FQNEAQ (reference sequence). V lost 1 base to trimming and J lost 6 bases; unmatched junction nucleotides: 2. The CDR3 sequence: CASSLGTGLEQYF. As DNA, the CDR3 is TGTGCCAGCAGCTTAGGGACAGGGCTCGAGCAGTACTTC.

This chain links TRBV7-2 with TRBJ2-3; TRBD2 agrees at 11 bases. Unmatched junction bases numbered 6, after V lost 2 bases and J lost 5 bases. This CDR3 contains 16 residues. Germline assignment: CDR1 SGHTA and CDR2 FQGNSA. The CDR3 DNA reads TGTGCCAGCAGCTTAACCCTAGCGGGGGGTCAAGATACGCAGTATTTT. Residues: CASSLTLAGGQDTQYF.

J is TRBJ2-3 and V is TRBV6-2 or TRBV6-3; unclear D gene. CDR1 MNHEY and CDR2 SVGEGT come from the germline V gene. Between the trimmed V and J ends, which lost 0 bases and 6 bases, there was a span of 13 bases. This CDR3 is 15 amino acids long. The DNA of the CDR3 is TGTGCCAGCAGTTACTCGGGCAATACAGCGGATACGCAGTATTTT. It specifies CASSYSGNTADTQYF.

Details on this clonotype: Given a much more abundant clone one base away, this may be a read error. The CDR3 loop is CSAPMPVGANQPQHF. The CDR3 coding sequence is TGCAGTGCTCCAATGCCTGTGGGCGCCAATCAGCCCCAGCATTTT. The chain uses TRBV20-1 and TRBJ1-5; D unclear. Trimming shortened V by 5 bases and J by 3 bases, and 17 bases separated the two germline ends. Germline V CDR1 and CDR2: DFQATT, SNEGSKA (reference sequence). This CDR3 spans 15 amino acids.

This clonotype appeared a few times. The chain couples TRBV5-1 to TRBJ1-2, with D maybe TRBD1 (5 bases). Germline V gene sequence: CDR1 SGHRS, CDR2 YFSETQ. The CDR3 sequence is 13 residues long. V dropped 2 bases and J dropped 8 bases, with 13 bases sitting between them. CDR3 sequence reads: CASSLDSGDGYTF. CDR3 bases: TGCGCCAGCAGCTTAGACTCCGGGGACGGCTACACCTTC.

This clonotype has ten or more counts. This chain uses TRBV20-1 with TRBJ1-1, with 10 bases matching TRBD1. Germline V gene lookup returns CDR1 DFQATT and CDR2 SNEGSKA (reference sequence). V lost 6 bases and J lost 5; bases outside the gene matches: 9. CDR3 length equals 14 residues. The CDR3 loop reads CSAKDRGGWTEAFF. In DNA form, the CDR3 reads TGCAGTGCCAAGGACAGGGGGGGGTGGACTGAAGCTTTCTTT.

The CDR3 DNA is TGTGCCAGAGGAGCCTTGGACAGCCTTCGCCACTATGGCTACACCTTC. Its translation is CARGALDSLRHYGYTF. The chain employs TRBV6-1 and TRBJ1-2, with a weak D call TRBD1 (6 bases). This CDR3 contains 16 residues. The V gene's germline CDR1 is MNHNS and CDR2 SASEGT. The ends were cut back, 9 bases at V and 3 bases at J, with 23 bases in the middle.

The genes are TRBV21-1 and TRBJ1-1; the D call in the table, TRBD1, was not verified against the DNA. TRBV21-1 is labeled a pseudogene. The CDR3 consists of 16 residues. CDR3 in amino acids: CASSNGDRGWNTEAFF. The CDR3 coding sequence is TGTGCCAGCAGCAACGGGGACAGGGGCTGGAACACTGAAGCTTTCTTT.